The 8 T cell receptor beta chains reported below all come from one sample, sequenced in a study of shared clonotypes between healthy human individuals. This table comes from immunoSEQ multiplex PCR, and its TCRdb copy is limited to in-frame clones, with some not included. Here the sample spans over 950,000 clones, approximately 80% being singletons. The sample comprised memory CD4+ T cells from PBMCs. Subset defined: CD45RA-negative fraction. Source of these receptors: a man younger than 30 in good health. Some clones in this sample may be carry-over from other donors' samples.

This clone was counted between two and nine times. The rearrangement links TRBV5-6 to TRBJ1-1, with 10 nucleotides matching TRBD1. The CDR3 is 15 amino acids. CDR1 SGHDT and CDR2 YYEEEE come from the germline V gene. V trimming: 4 bases; J trimming: 6 bases; junction bases outside the gene matches: 9. The CDR3 nucleotides are TGTGCCAGCAGCCCCCGCTGGGACAGGGGATCTGAAGCTTTCTTT. Amino acids: CASSPRWDRGSEAFF.

This chain connects TRBV4-1 to TRBJ2-3, with D possibly matching TRBD2 (6 bases). V dropped 4 bases and J dropped 2 bases, with 22 bases sitting between them. Per the germline V gene, CDR1 is MGHRA and CDR2 is YSYEKL. The CDR3 is made up of 18 amino acids. The DNA for the CDR3 is TGCGCCAGCAGCCTCACTGGGAGCGGGCGCCCCCCCACAGATACGCAGTATTTT. This translates into CASSLTGSGRPPTDTQYF.

The chain recombines TRBV28 with TRBJ2-7, with a weak D call TRBD1 (6 bases). The CDR3 spans 14 residues. V dropped 2 bases and J dropped 3 bases, with 11 bases sitting between them. Germline-derived CDR1 and CDR2 are MDHEN and SYDVKM. The CDR3 reads CASSLLGQSYEQYF. The CDR3 DNA reads TGTGCCAGCAGTTTACTTGGACAGAGCTACGAGCAGTACTTC.

To note about this clone: Germline is not matched at one junction end, which may reflect a read error. The rearrangement uses TRBV5-4 and TRBJ1-2, with 11 bases aligning to TRBD1. CDR1 and CDR2 (germline): SGHNT, YYREEE (reference sequence). This CDR3 is 13 amino acids long. This chain's CDR3 is CASSFEGQGEIAF. CDR3 nucleotides: TGTGCCAGCAGCTTTGAGGGACAGGGGGAGATCGCCTTC. Filled out from reference TRBV5-4 and TRBJ1-2, the complete variable domain reads ETGVTQSPTHLIKTRGQQVTLRCSSQSGHNTVSWYQQALGQGPQFIFQYYREEENGRGNFPPRFSGLQFPNYSSELNVNALELDDSALYLCASSFEGQGEIAFGSGTRLTVV.

The chain uses TRBV5-4 and TRBJ2-2; D is undetermined. Germline V gene lookup returns CDR1 SGHNT and CDR2 YYREEE (reference sequence). The V end was cut by 0 bases, the J end by 5 bases, with 8 bases between. The CDR3 consists of 14 residues. DNA of the CDR3: TGTGCCAGCAGCTTGGGATCGGGTACCGGGGAGCTGTTTTTT. It is translated as CASSLGSGTGELFF. Full variable domain (outside the CDR3, taken from reference TRBV5-4 and TRBJ2-2): ETGVTQSPTHLIKTRGQQVTLRCSSQSGHNTVSWYQQALGQGPQFIFQYYREEENGRGNFPPRFSGLQFPNYSSELNVNALELDDSALYLCASSLGSGTGELFFGEGSRLTVL.

The chain uses TRBV7-2 and TRBJ2-1, with D possibly TRBD2 on 5 matching bases. The length of the CDR3 is 13 residues. Germline V gene sequence: CDR1 SGHTA, CDR2 FQGNSA. V lost 5 bases to trimming and J lost 7 bases, with 12 bases between them. The CDR3 sequence: CASSRLSWNEQFF. The CDR3 bases are TGTGCCAGCAGCCGACTATCCTGGAATGAGCAGTTCTTC.

This clone was picked up one time. The V gene is TRBV5-1, the J gene TRBJ2-7; 8 nucleotides match TRBD1. V was clipped by 1 base and J by 3 bases; unmatched bases: 9. Looked up from germline, CDR1 is SGHRS and CDR2 is YFSETQ. The CDR3 is 16 amino acids. The CDR3 DNA sequence: TGCGCCAGCAGCTTGTATGGGACAGGCGAACTCTACGAGCAGTACTTC. Amino acid sequence: CASSLYGTGELYEQYF. Drawing the rest from reference TRBV5-1 and TRBJ2-7, the complete variable domain is KAGVTQTPRYLIKTRGQQVTLSCSPISGHRSVSWYQQTPGQGLQFLFEYFSETQRNKGNFPGRFSGRQFSNSRSEMNVSTLELGDSALYLCASSLYGTGELYEQYFGPGTRLTVT.

The genes are TRBV29-1 and TRBJ2-1, with 7 bases fitting TRBD2. Germline trimming cut 7 bases from V and 9 bases from J; bases unmatched to any gene: 9. From germline, CDR1 is SQVTM and CDR2 ANQGSEA. This CDR3 region has 12 residues. CDR3 DNA: TGCAGCGCCCTTATTACTAGCGCTGAGCAGTTCTTC. Residues: CSALITSAEQFF.